Below are 19 T cell receptor beta chains sequenced from a single sample in a study of regulatory T cells in long-lasting Graves disease. The sample's time point: newly diagnosed GD, antithyroid drugs for less than 3 months. The TCR library used RNA extracted from PBMCs. Researchers made TCR beta libraries by using iRepertoire HTBI primers and running Arm-PCR on CDR3 regions. TCRdb re-analysed the multiplex PCR reads in MiXCR, keeping a single row per CDR3 protein. The table lists around 250,000 distinct CDR3 sequences, approximately 18% of them singletons. These data were also reused for a study on T cells in Graves' hyperthyroidism and ophthalmopathy.

The sequences come from peripheral blood mononuclear cells (PBMCs), collected at new diagnosis, from a patient treated with antithyroid drugs. These receptors came from a woman aged 30 to 39 with Graves disease.

This clonotype appeared many times. The genes are TRBV5-1 and TRBJ2-6; no clear D. Trimming took 0 bases from V and 0 from J, leaving 16 bases between them. Germline V gene data show CDR1 as SGHRS and CDR2 as YFSETQ. This CDR3 region has 19 residues. The CDR3 DNA reads as TGCGCCAGCAGCTTGGTGGCCTACTCCCTGATCTCTGGGGCCAACGTCCTGACTTTC. It codes for CASSLVAYSLISGANVLTF.

This clonotype has ten or more counts. The rearrangement uses TRBV3-1 and TRBJ1-2; D gene ambiguous. Trimming took off 3 bases at V and 7 bases at J, with 21 bases between the two ends. The germline CDR1 and CDR2 sequences are LGHDT and YNNKEL (reference sequence). This CDR3 comprises 16 residues. The CDR3 DNA is TGTGCCAGCAGCCAGCCGATCGGAAGCACCGGAGTTGGCTACACCTTC. This sequence encodes CASSQPIGSTGVGYTF.

In this sample, this clonotype turned up many times. The chain couples TRBV12-3 or TRBV12-4 to TRBJ2-1; the D is unclear. The V end was cut by 3 bases, the J end by 0 bases, with 3 bases between. The CDR3 extends over 13 amino acids. The DNA for the CDR3 is TGTGCCAGCAGTTTCTTCTCCTACAATGAGCAGTTCTTC. Encoded protein: CASSFFSYNEQFF.

This clonotype was detected many times. J is TRBJ1-1 and V is TRBV14; D is undetermined. CDR1 is SGHDN and CDR2 is FVKESK in the germline V gene. Trimming cost V 1 base and J 1 base, with 10 bases left between them. The CDR3 has 15 amino acids. The CDR3 sequence is CASSQVGPGNTEAFF. The CDR3 DNA follows: TGTGCCAGCAGCCAAGTTGGTCCAGGGAACACTGAAGCTTTCTTT.

This clonotype showed up many times. The chain combines TRBV7-2 with TRBJ2-1; no reliable D call. The CDR3 loop spans 12 amino acids. Germline lookup yields CDR1 SGHTA and CDR2 FQGNSA. Trimming took off 5 bases at V and 8 bases at J, with 10 bases between the two ends. Here the CDR3 reads CASSPGEYEQFF. The CDR3 region has the DNA TGTGCCAGCAGCCCAGGAGAGTATGAGCAGTTCTTC. The full variable domain, completed using reference TRBV7-2 and TRBJ2-1, is GAGVSQSPSNKVTEKGKDVELRCDPISGHTALYWYRQSLGQGLEFLIYFQGNSAPDKSGLPSDRFSAERTGGSVSTLTIQRTQQEDSAVYLCASSPGEYEQFFGPGTRLTVL.

This clonotype was recorded at least ten times. This chain joins TRBV27 and TRBJ1-2; the match to TRBD1 covers 9 bases. Germline lookup yields CDR1 MNHEY and CDR2 SMNVEV (reference sequence). The CDR3 consists of 15 residues. V lost 4 bases and J lost 2; bases outside the gene matches: 5. DNA of the CDR3: TGTGCCAGCAGTTCCCTAGGACAGGGGAACTATGGCTACACCTTC. This encodes CASSSLGQGNYGYTF.

This clonotype occurred many times. V usage is TRBV11-2 and J usage is TRBJ2-7, with D perhaps matching TRBD1 (6 bases). The CDR3 extends over 15 amino acids. Trimming pared 5 bases from V and 6 bases from J, leaving 20 bases between. In germline, CDR1 is SGHAT, CDR2 FQNNGV. Here the CDR3 DNA reads TGTGCCAGCAGCCCCGGGGCCGGACAGTACTCCGAGCAGTACTTC. This codes for CASSPGAGQYSEQYF.

To note about this clonotype: One base away lies a much larger clone, so this may be a sequencing read error. The chain joins TRBV11-3 to TRBJ1-2, with TRBD1 matching 8 bases. CDR3 length: 13 residues. In germline, CDR1 is SGHNT, CDR2 YENEEA. The CDR3 region has the DNA TGTGCCAGCGGCGACAGGGGAGACTATGGCTGCACCTTC. Translating it yields CASGDRGDYGCTF.

This clonotype was counted only a few times. The V call is TRBV7-6, the J call TRBJ2-5; weak D call: TRBD1 (6 bases). The length of the CDR3 is 14 residues. Germline V gives CDR1 SGHVS, CDR2 FNYEAQ. V lost 4 bases and J 6 bases, leaving 15 bases between the germline ends. CDR3 coding DNA: TGTGCCAGCAGCTCCCTCTACAGGGCCAAGACCCAGTACTTC. Protein: CASSSLYRAKTQYF.

This clonotype was counted at least ten times. The V and J genes are TRBV7-2 and TRBJ1-1; no definite D call. Germline V gene data show CDR1 as SGHTA and CDR2 as FQGNSA. Trimming took off 3 bases at V and 3 bases at J, with 2 bases between the two ends. The CDR3 covers 11 residues. The CDR3 here is CASSFHTEAFF. The CDR3 coding sequence is TGTGCCAGCAGCTTCCACACTGAAGCTTTCTTT.

This clonotype was seen at least ten times. A read error may account for a junction end that differs from germline. The rearrangement joins TRBV4-1 to TRBJ2-3; TRBD2 agrees at 9 bases. CDR1 and CDR2 (germline): MGHRA, YSYEKL. This CDR3 is built from 16 residues. The CDR3 DNA sequence: TGTGCCAGCAGCCAAGGGCGGGGGGGCGGCGCAGATACGCAGTATTTT. The encoded protein is CASSQGRGGGADTQYF.

V gene TRBV5-4 combines with J gene TRBJ1-2; tentative D call: TRBD1 (5 bases). This CDR3 is built from 13 residues. V lost 5 bases and J 5 bases, leaving 13 bases between the germline ends. Germline CDR1 reads SGHNT; CDR2 reads YYREEE (reference sequence). The CDR3: CASSLTDRYGYTF. The DNA of the CDR3 is TGTGCCAGCAGTTTGACAGACCGATATGGCTACACCTTC.

This clonotype was detected many times. The CDR3 DNA sequence: TGTGCCAGCAGTTTATCCGAGTTAATGTTTTTT. Its translation: CASSLSELMFF. The gene calls are TRBV12-3 or TRBV12-4 and TRBJ1-4; D gene ambiguous. V lost 2 bases and J lost 15, with 10 bases in between. This CDR3 is built from 11 residues.

The table lists this clonotype with a few counts. V and J are TRBV19 and TRBJ2-1; D unclear. Trimming left V 3 bases short and J 8 bases short, with 11 bases between. The CDR3 has 13 amino acids. The germline V gene has CDR1 LNHDA and CDR2 SQIVND (reference sequence). Here the CDR3 reads CASSMGFPDEQFF. The CDR3 bases are TGTGCCAGTAGTATGGGGTTCCCGGATGAGCAGTTCTTC.

This clonotype appeared many times. The chain has TRBV6-5 and TRBJ2-2; D may be TRBD2 (6 bases). Germline CDR1 is MNHEY and CDR2 is SVGAGI. The length of the CDR3 is 14 residues. V was shortened by 4 bases and J by 7 bases, with 13 bases between the two germline ends. CDR3 in DNA: TGTGCCAGCAGTTCTCTAGCGAGGGGCGGGGAGCTGTTTTTT. The encoded protein is CASSSLARGGELFF.

This clonotype has a count of ten or more. The rearrangement joins TRBV2 to TRBJ1-1; no firm D call. The CDR3 contains 13 residues. V lost 7 bases and J 1 base, leaving 10 bases between the germline ends. Germline-derived CDR1 and CDR2 are SNHLY and FYNNEI. This CDR3 reads CASKTRTNTEAFF. CDR3 nucleotides: TGTGCCAGCAAGACCCGGACGAACACTGAAGCTTTCTTT. The full variable domain, rest sourced from reference TRBV2 and TRBJ1-1, is EPEVTQTPSHQVTQMGQEVILRCVPISNHLYFYWYRQILGQKVEFLVSFYNNEISEKSEIFDDQFSVERPDGSNFTLKIRSTKLEDSAMYFCASKTRTNTEAFFGQGTRLTVV.

Comment on this clonotype: A far larger clone is just one base off, so this is likely a read error. No conserved phenylalanine or tryptophan is present at the end of the CDR3, so a read error is the likely explanation. This chain joins TRBV7-2 and TRBJ1-1; 7 bases fit TRBD1. Germline values: CDR1 SGHTA, CDR2 FQGNSA. The CDR3 contains 11 residues. The V and J ends lost 4 bases and 10 bases, in that order; junction bases with no gene match: 3. For the CDR3, the DNA is TGTGCCAGCAGCTGGGACAGCGGAGCTTTCCTT. Protein sequence: CASSWDSGAFL.

The gene calls are TRBV19 and TRBJ1-2; TRBD1 matches 8 bases. Germline-derived CDR1 and CDR2 are LNHDA and SQIVND (reference sequence). J gave up 3 bases and V 3 bases, and 12 bases lay outside the gene matches. The CDR3 runs 17 residues. CDR3 in amino acids: CASSMGIGTGAYYGYTF. CDR3 DNA sequence: TGTGCCAGTAGTATGGGTATTGGGACAGGCGCCTACTATGGCTACACCTTC.

This clonotype has ten or more counts. The genes are TRBV5-1 and TRBJ2-1, with 7 bases matching TRBD2. J lost 0 bases, V lost 0 bases, and 3 bases had no gene match. The CDR3 extends over 16 amino acids. The germline V gene encodes CDR1 SGHRS and CDR2 YFSETQ. CDR3 loop: CASSLAPGGSYNEQFF. The CDR3 DNA reads TGCGCCAGCAGCTTGGCTCCGGGGGGCTCCTACAATGAGCAGTTCTTC. The variable domain in full, with the rest retrieved from reference TRBV5-1 and TRBJ2-1, is KAGVTQTPRYLIKTRGQQVTLSCSPISGHRSVSWYQQTPGQGLQFLFEYFSETQRNKGNFPGRFSGRQFSNSRSEMNVSTLELGDSALYLCASSLAPGGSYNEQFFGPGTRLTVL.